These 8 T cell receptor beta chains share one sample of origin, sequenced in a study of chemoradiotherapy in HPV16-positive cancers. Some clones are missing from TCRdb's copy, which holds only in-frame ones; the method was immunoSEQ multiplex PCR. The data show about 15,000 clones, with roughly 80% seen just once and about 1.3% held by the top ten. This sample was obtained from a patient who underwent chemoradiotherapy. The receptors were gathered from a human donor with HPV-associated anogenital cancer.

The chain combines TRBV6-4 with TRBJ2-1; D may be TRBD1 (6 bases). Germline loops: CDR1 MRHNA, CDR2 SNTAGT. Trimming shortened V by 6 bases and J by 0 bases, and 12 bases separated the two germline ends. The CDR3 loop spans 15 amino acids. In nucleotides, the CDR3 is TGTGCCAGCAGCCCACAGGGAGACTCCTACAATGAGCAGTTCTTC. Translated, it gives CASSPQGDSYNEQFF.

The chain is built from TRBV7-2 and TRBJ2-5; D call uncertain. Germline loops: CDR1 SGHTA, CDR2 FQGNSA. V lost 5 bases and J 5 bases, leaving 15 bases between the germline ends. The CDR3 has 14 amino acids. CDR3 bases: TGTGCCAGCAGCCTCCCTCTAGTCGGGGAGACCCAGTACTTC. Translating it yields CASSLPLVGETQYF.

The chain joins TRBV7-8 to TRBJ2-2, with 8 bases fitting TRBD1. With 9 bases clipped from V and 3 bases from J, the junction kept 3 bases outside the gene matches. Germline CDR1 SGHVS, CDR2 FQNEAQ. The CDR3 runs 13 residues. The CDR3 is CASEDRDTGELFF. The CDR3 DNA reads as TGTGCCAGTGAGGACAGGGACACCGGGGAGCTGTTTTTT.

In its sample, this clone was seen a few times. This chain joins TRBV5-1 and TRBJ2-1; 14 nucleotides match TRBD2. The CDR3 sequence is 16 residues long. Germline V gene data show CDR1 as SGHRS and CDR2 as YFSETQ. The junction had 6 bases not matched to a gene; V was cut back by 3 bases and J by 7 bases. CDR3 coding DNA: TGCGCCAGCAGCTCTGGACTAGCGGGGGGTCGGAATGAGCAGTTCTTC. Its protein product is CASSSGLAGGRNEQFF.

The rearrangement joins TRBV7-2 to TRBJ2-5; no firm D call. Trimming cost V 3 bases and J 6 bases, with 14 bases left between them. CDR3 length: 14 amino acids. Germline V gene lookup returns CDR1 SGHTA and CDR2 FQGNSA. DNA of the CDR3: TGTGCCAGCAGCTTGGGCTTGGTCGATCAGACCCAGTACTTC. As protein: CASSLGLVDQTQYF.

The chain combines TRBV27 with TRBJ1-5, with TRBD1 as a possible D gene (5 bases). V lost 3 bases and J lost 12, with 18 bases in between. This CDR3 has 14 residues. Germline V lookup: CDR1 MNHEY, CDR2 SMNVEV (reference sequence). CDR3 loop: CASSFDGTVLLQHF. CDR3 nucleotides: TGTGCCAGCAGTTTTGATGGGACCGTCCTACTCCAGCATTTT.

The chain couples TRBV12-5 to TRBJ2-1; 10 bases map to TRBD1. Germline loops: CDR1 LGHNT, CDR2 FRNRAP. The V segment lost 7 bases and the J segment 6 bases; nucleotides outside the gene matches: 9. The CDR3 consists of 15 residues. The CDR3 nucleotides are TGTGCTAGTGCCACGTCCGGGACAGGGGCCAATGAGCAGTTCTTC. Translation: CASATSGTGANEQFF.

This clone was detected a few times. This rearrangement joins TRBV16 to TRBJ2-7; unclear D gene. V was trimmed by 2 bases and J by 1 base, leaving 15 bases between them. CDR1 KGHSY and CDR2 FQNENV come from the germline V gene. The CDR3 has 16 residues. CDR3 in DNA: TGTGCCAGCAGCCAACAAACGACTGAAAGGTCCTACGAGCAGTACTTC. Translation: CASSQQTTERSYEQYF.